This T cell receptor beta chain comes out of a study of early T cells in non-severe SARS-CoV-2 infection. TCRdb re-analysed the 5' RACE reads in MiXCR, keeping a single row per CDR3 protein. The sample has about 35,000 distinct CDR3 sequences; less than 7% are singletons. Per the germline V gene, CDR1 is KGHSH and CDR2 is LQKENI. The length of the CDR3 is 17 residues. V was trimmed by 3 bases and J by 3 bases, leaving 20 bases between them. This clonotype was observed many times. The rearrangement joins TRBV18 to TRBJ2-5, with D maybe TRBD1 (5 bases). The sequence derives from an adult who was a healthcare worker with PCR-confirmed SARS-CoV-2 infection or an uninfected control (not recorded which). The sequenced sample was whole blood, obtained at baseline. Here the CDR3 reads CASSPWGQEDRKETQYF. In nucleotides, the CDR3 is TGTGCCAGCTCACCGTGGGGCCAAGAAGATCGAAAAGAGACCCAGTACTTC.